This entry features one T cell receptor (beta chain) sequence. This entry belongs to a study of T cell responses to AZD1222 COVID-19 vaccine. Using immunoSEQ multiplex PCR, the repertoire was profiled, and TCRdb retains in-frame clones only, with some absent. The sample has roughly 160,000 clones, about nine tenths seen once. V was clipped by 4 bases and J by 1 base; unmatched bases: 4. CDR1 is LGHNA, CDR2 YSLEER, per germline. The CDR3 length is 14 residues. J is TRBJ2-7 and V is TRBV4-3; the match to TRBD1 covers 7 bases. The receptor was isolated from an adult in good health. Specimen: peripheral blood, collected on day 0 of AZD1222 vaccination. The CDR3 sequence: CASSPGQLSYEQYF. Written as DNA, the CDR3 is TGCGCCAGCAGCCCGGGACAGTTATCCTACGAGCAGTACTTC.